These 29 T cell receptor beta chains were all obtained from the same sample, sequenced in a study of graft-versus-host responses after intestinal transplantation (dated by TCRdb to the early 2020s). Receptor amplification or capture employed the immunoSEQ multiplex PCR assay. TCRdb's version of the immuneACCESS table is confined to in-frame rearrangements and falls short of the full clone set. An unresolved V gene accounts for under half of the shortfall where checked; the remainder is of unknown origin. The sample yields 74,000 or so clones; 92% were counted once. The ten largest clonotypes hold roughly 0.66% of the sample. Sequencing used PBMCs, obtained 98 days after intestinal transplantation. The receptors derive from a human patient who received an intestinal transplant, so some T cells may come from the graft donor.

The rearrangement links TRBV15 to TRBJ2-5; no clear D. With 4 bases removed from V and 0 bases from J, the gap between germline ends came to 9 bases. CDR1 and CDR2 from the germline V gene are LNHNV and YYDKDF (reference sequence). The CDR3 is 14 amino acids. The CDR3 spells CATSISRYQETQYF. The CDR3 DNA reads TGTGCCACCAGCATAAGTAGGTACCAAGAGACCCAGTACTTC.

The genes are TRBV7-6 and TRBJ2-7; D gene ambiguous. The CDR3 has 15 residues. V shed 4 bases and J shed 3 bases, with 16 bases lying between them. Germline V gene sequence: CDR1 SGHVS, CDR2 FNYEAQ. CDR3 region: CASSSTGGLFYEQYF. The CDR3 bases are TGTGCCAGCAGCTCGACCGGCGGATTGTTCTACGAGCAGTACTTC.

The genes are TRBV13 and TRBJ2-4; D perhaps matches TRBD2 (6 bases). In germline, CDR1 is PRHDT, CDR2 FYEKMQ (reference sequence). Trimming left V 4 bases short and J 0 bases short, with 16 bases between. This CDR3 comprises 17 residues. The CDR3 nucleotides are TGTGCCAGCAGCTACGGGAGCACCCACCTAGCCAAAAACATTCAGTACTTC. Protein sequence: CASSYGSTHLAKNIQYF.

This chain uses TRBV28 with TRBJ1-5, with D unresolved. Trimming cost V 3 bases and J 5 bases, with 8 bases left between them. Germline V gene data show CDR1 as MDHEN and CDR2 as SYDVKM. This CDR3 is 13 amino acids long. The CDR3 sequence: CASSFRGYQPQHF. In DNA form, the CDR3 reads TGTGCCAGCAGTTTTCGGGGTTATCAGCCCCAGCATTTT.

The chain combines TRBV6-5 with TRBJ2-7; weak D call: TRBD2 (5 bases). Trimming took off 5 bases at V and 3 bases at J, with 11 bases between the two ends. The CDR3 has 13 residues. CDR1 and CDR2 (germline): MNHEY, SVGAGI. DNA for the CDR3: TGTGCCAGCAGTGTCGGGAACTACTACGAGCAGTACTTC. Translated: CASSVGNYYEQYF.

The chain carries TRBV7-2 and TRBJ2-1; no definite D call. The CDR3 totals 12 residues. V was shortened by 5 bases and J by 10 bases, with 12 bases between the two germline ends. Germline values: CDR1 SGHTA, CDR2 FQGNSA. The chain's CDR3 is CASSLGLGEQFF. CDR3 DNA: TGTGCCAGCAGCCTTGGGCTTGGCGAGCAGTTCTTC.

V is TRBV19 and J is TRBJ2-1; 7 bases map to TRBD2. This CDR3 spans 14 amino acids. The V gene end was trimmed by 6 bases and the J gene end by 6 bases; junction bases not matched to a gene: 8. Germline V CDR1 and CDR2: LNHDA, SQIVND (reference sequence). The CDR3 sequence is CASRETGTINEQFF. As DNA, the CDR3 is TGTGCCAGTAGGGAGACCGGGACTATCAATGAGCAGTTCTTC.

This clone has a single count. The V and J genes are TRBV7-3 and TRBJ2-1; TRBD1 might be the D (5 bases). V was shortened by 5 bases and J by 2 bases, with 7 bases between the two germline ends. The germline gives CDR1 SGHTA, CDR2 FQGTGA. The length of the CDR3 is 13 residues. As DNA, the CDR3 is TGTGCCAGCAGCCAGGGTACCTACAATGAGCAGTTCTTC. This codes for CASSQGTYNEQFF.

This chain connects TRBV28 to TRBJ2-7; a weak D match, TRBD1 (5 bases). Germline V CDR1 and CDR2: MDHEN, SYDVKM. V gave up 3 bases and J gave up 4 bases, with 7 bases separating them. The CDR3 totals 12 residues. Here the CDR3 DNA reads TGTGCCAGCAGTTTCAGGGTGTACGAGCAGTACTTC. Protein: CASSFRVYEQYF.

The rearrangement links TRBV11-3 to TRBJ1-1, with 7 bases matching TRBD1. This CDR3 comprises 13 residues. V trimming: 4 bases; J trimming: 3 bases; junction bases outside the gene matches: 2. CDR1 is SGHNT, CDR2 YENEEA, per germline. CDR3 sequence: CASSSDRDTEAFF. The CDR3 DNA sequence: TGTGCCAGCAGCTCAGACAGGGACACTGAAGCTTTCTTT.

The rearrangement uses TRBV6-5 and TRBJ2-5, with D perhaps matching TRBD1 (6 bases). V dropped 2 bases and J dropped 4 bases, with 17 bases sitting between them. The CDR3 has 16 residues. Germline V gene data show CDR1 as MNHEY and CDR2 as SVGAGI. CDR3 amino acids: CASSYLGGRVGETQYF. CDR3 coding DNA: TGTGCCAGCAGTTACCTTGGGGGCAGAGTGGGAGAGACCCAGTACTTC.

In nucleotides, the CDR3 is TGTGCCAGCAGTTGGACGGGGAGGGCCCAGTACTTC. Amino acids: CASSWTGRAQYF. V is TRBV6-1 and J is TRBJ2-5; 7 bases map to TRBD2. Germline lookup yields CDR1 MNHNS and CDR2 SASEGT. The CDR3 is 12 amino acids. Trimming removed 5 bases from V and 9 bases from J; junction bases left unmatched: 6.

This chain connects TRBV29-1 to TRBJ2-1; D perhaps matches TRBD1 (6 bases). Germline V gives CDR1 SQVTM, CDR2 ANQGSEA. V was clipped by 6 bases and J by 0 bases, with 12 bases between them. This CDR3 is 14 amino acids long. Written as DNA, the CDR3 is TGCAGCGTCGGACAGCTAGTCTCCTACAATGAGCAGTTCTTC. Protein product: CSVGQLVSYNEQFF.

The table lists this clone with a count of one. The chain joins TRBV19 to TRBJ1-1; D gene ambiguous. This CDR3 spans 14 amino acids. Germline V gene sequence: CDR1 LNHDA, CDR2 SQIVND (reference sequence). The V end lost 7 bases, the J end lost 5 bases, and 17 bases lay between the germline ends. The CDR3 reads CASTNNELGTEAFF. For the CDR3, the DNA is TGTGCCAGTACCAACAATGAACTAGGGACTGAAGCTTTCTTT. The complete variable domain, with remaining parts taken from reference TRBV19 and TRBJ1-1, reads DGGITQSPKYLFRKEGQNVTLSCEQNLNHDAMYWYRQDPGQGLRLIYYSQIVNDFQKGDIAEGYSVSREKKESFPLTVTSAQKNPTAFYLCASTNNELGTEAFFGQGTRLTVV.

This clone was counted once. V usage is TRBV29-1 and J usage is TRBJ1-2; no firm D call. Trimming took off 5 bases at V and 4 bases at J, with 17 bases between the two ends. The CDR3 covers 14 residues. Germline assignment: CDR1 SQVTM and CDR2 ANQGSEA. Written as DNA, the CDR3 is TGCAGCGTTCACCTCCAAGGGCTCTCCTATGGCTACACCTTC. Translation gives CSVHLQGLSYGYTF. Based on the CDR3 plus reference TRBV29-1 and TRBJ1-2, the full variable domain is SAVISQKPSRDICQRGTSLTIQCQVDSQVTMMFWYRQQPGQSLTLIATANQGSEATYESGFVIDKFPISRPNLTFSTLTVSNMSPEDSSIYLCSVHLQGLSYGYTFGSGTRLTVV.

The chain links TRBV5-1 to TRBJ1-1, with 8 bases aligning to TRBD1. This CDR3 spans 14 amino acids. The ends lost 7 bases at V and 1 base at J; junction bases unmatched: 6. Germline V lookup: CDR1 SGHRS, CDR2 YFSETQ. The CDR3, as DNA: TGCGCCAGCGGCCCGGACAGGGCGAACACTGAAGCTTTCTTT. This gives the protein CASGPDRANTEAFF.

The V call is TRBV28, the J call TRBJ2-3; the match to TRBD2 covers 9 bases. J was trimmed by 6 bases and V by 6 bases; bases with no gene match: 7. Germline values: CDR1 MDHEN, CDR2 SYDVKM. CDR3 size: 14 residues. The CDR3 sequence: CASREGLAEDTQYF. CDR3 bases: TGTGCCAGCAGAGAGGGACTAGCTGAGGATACGCAGTATTTT.

This rearrangement joins TRBV11-2 to TRBJ2-1; weak D call: TRBD2 (6 bases). CDR3 size: 15 residues. V was clipped by 0 bases and J by 6 bases, with 12 bases between them. CDR1 is SGHAT and CDR2 is FQNNGV in the germline V gene. The CDR3 region is CASSLDPTRTNEQFF. DNA of the CDR3: TGTGCCAGCAGCTTAGATCCGACTAGGACCAATGAGCAGTTCTTC.

In this sample, this clone turned up once. Written as DNA, the CDR3 is TGTGCCAGCAGCGTAGTGGGAGAGGGGTACGAGCAGTACTTC. Translating gives CASSVVGEGYEQYF. This chain connects TRBV9 to TRBJ2-7; possibly TRBD1 or TRBD2 for D (5 bases each). V lost 0 bases and J 4 bases, leaving 11 bases between the germline ends. CDR1 and CDR2 (germline): SGDLS, YYNGEE. This CDR3 contains 14 residues.

The CDR3 region is CASSALDNRGPYEQYF. The CDR3 DNA follows: TGTGCCAGCAGCGCACTGGATAACAGGGGGCCCTACGAGCAGTACTTC. J is TRBJ2-7 and V is TRBV5-4; 9 bases line up with TRBD1. With V trimmed by 4 bases and J by 2 bases, 10 bases remained unmatched. CDR3 length equals 16 residues. Germline CDR1 is SGHNT and CDR2 is YYREEE (reference sequence).

This chain uses TRBV6-6 with TRBJ2-2; 9 bases are shared with TRBD2. With V trimmed by 7 bases and J by 6 bases, 9 bases remained unmatched. Germline V gene data show CDR1 as MNHNY and CDR2 as SVGAGI (reference sequence). The CDR3 loop spans 15 amino acids. The CDR3 region is CASILTSGGAGELFF. CDR3 in DNA: TGTGCCAGCATCCTGACTAGCGGAGGCGCCGGGGAGCTGTTTTTT.

CDR3 DNA: TGTGCCAGCAGCTGGACAGGGGATTCACCCCTCCACTTT. Amino acids: CASSWTGDSPLHF. V is TRBV5-4 and J is TRBJ1-6; 9 bases agree with TRBD1. Germline V CDR1 and CDR2: SGHNT, YYREEE (reference sequence). Trimming cost V 3 bases and J 8 bases; bases outside gene matches: 0. CDR3 size: 13 residues. Variable domain in full (rest from reference TRBV5-4 and TRBJ1-6): ETGVTQSPTHLIKTRGQQVTLRCSSQSGHNTVSWYQQALGQGPQFIFQYYREEENGRGNFPPRFSGLQFPNYSSELNVNALELDDSALYLCASSWTGDSPLHFGNGTRLTVT.

This chain uses TRBV6-4 with TRBJ2-1; 7 bases map to TRBD2. The germline gives CDR1 MRHNA, CDR2 SNTAGT. CDR3 length: 17 residues. V dropped 0 bases and J dropped 6; count of bases not matched to a gene: 11. CDR3 bases: TGTGCCAGCAGTGACTCGAGGGCGGCGGGAGAGGGCAATGAGCAGTTCTTC. This sequence encodes CASSDSRAAGEGNEQFF.

The chain combines TRBV28 with TRBJ1-5; tentatively, D is TRBD1 (6 bases). V lost 4 bases and J 6 bases, leaving 10 bases between the germline ends. Germline CDR1 reads MDHEN; CDR2 reads SYDVKM. The CDR3 loop spans 13 amino acids. CDR3 amino acids: CASSYPGAQPQHF. The CDR3, as DNA: TGTGCCAGCAGTTACCCAGGGGCTCAGCCCCAGCATTTT.

This chain joins TRBV5-1 and TRBJ2-5, with TRBD1 identical over 9 bases. The CDR3 is 16 amino acids. The trim removed 0 bases at V and 1 base at J, leaving 4 bases unmatched. Germline V gene data show CDR1 as SGHRS and CDR2 as YFSETQ. CDR3 amino acids: CASSLGTGAFQETQYF. For the CDR3, the DNA is TGCGCCAGCAGCTTGGGGACAGGGGCCTTCCAAGAGACCCAGTACTTC.

This clone was counted a single time. CDR3 loop: CASSPQTLSGANVLTF. CDR3 nucleotide sequence: TGCGCCAGCAGCCCTCAAACTCTCTCTGGGGCCAACGTCCTGACTTTC. V and J are TRBV5-1 and TRBJ2-6; D is ambiguous. This CDR3 spans 16 amino acids. Germline CDR1 reads SGHRS; CDR2 reads YFSETQ. The V and J ends lost 4 bases and 0 bases respectively, with 11 bases between them.

The chain recombines TRBV6-5 with TRBJ1-1; no clear D. CDR3 length equals 14 residues. The germline gives CDR1 MNHEY, CDR2 SVGAGI. V gave up 6 bases and J gave up 5 bases, with 16 bases separating them. CDR3 nucleotide sequence: TGTGCCAGCAGGACGGGTTTTTCGTTTACTGAAGCTTTCTTT. It codes for CASRTGFSFTEAFF.

The chain recombines TRBV11-3 with TRBJ2-1; the D gene is possibly TRBD2 (6 bases). Germline values: CDR1 SGHNT, CDR2 YENEEA. The CDR3 extends over 17 amino acids. With 7 bases removed from V and 0 bases from J, the gap between germline ends came to 19 bases. CDR3 in amino acids: CASTSVRDSRSYNEQFF. CDR3 nucleotides: TGTGCCAGCACCTCAGTGAGGGACTCCCGCTCCTACAATGAGCAGTTCTTC.

The gene calls are TRBV5-4 and TRBJ2-1; D may be TRBD1 (6 bases). V gave up 4 bases and J gave up 4 bases, with 12 bases separating them. Per germline, CDR1 SGHNT and CDR2 YYREEE (reference sequence). This CDR3 is built from 14 residues. CDR3 region: CASSLQQGYNEQFF. DNA of the CDR3: TGTGCCAGCAGCCTTCAACAGGGATACAATGAGCAGTTCTTC.